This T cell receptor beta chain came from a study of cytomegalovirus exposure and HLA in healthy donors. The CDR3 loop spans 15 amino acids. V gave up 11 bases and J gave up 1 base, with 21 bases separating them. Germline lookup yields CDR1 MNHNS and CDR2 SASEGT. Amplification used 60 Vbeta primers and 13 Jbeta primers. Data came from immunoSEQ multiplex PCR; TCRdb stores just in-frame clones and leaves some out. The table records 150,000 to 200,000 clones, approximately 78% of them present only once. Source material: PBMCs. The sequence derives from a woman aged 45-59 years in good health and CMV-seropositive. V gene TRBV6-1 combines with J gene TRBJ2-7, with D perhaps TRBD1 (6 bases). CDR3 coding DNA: TGTGCCTGTGGTGCGCTACAGGGCTATTCCTACGAGCAGTACTTC. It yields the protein CACGALQGYSYEQYF.